The entry below gives a single TCR beta chain sequence along with its context. Runs used v3.0 of the immunoSEQ assay and were done at survey level. The data were produced by immunoSEQ multiplex PCR, yet TCRdb's version contains in-frame clones alone and is incomplete. Among over 30,000 clones listed, approximately 84% were seen once. The data derive from a study of long-term antiretroviral therapy in people with HIV. Trimming removed 0 bases from V and 1 base from J; junction bases left unmatched: 18. The CDR3 runs 21 residues. The V gene's germline CDR1 is SGHRS and CDR2 YFSETQ. This TCR derives from a woman between 45 and 65 years old with HIV. Source: unsorted PBMCs, taken 3.1 years after starting antiretroviral therapy. The V gene is TRBV5-1, the J gene TRBJ2-5; 10 bases are shared with TRBD2. CDR3 amino acids: CASSLVPAGGPLQYTQETQYF. The DNA for the CDR3 is TGCGCCAGCAGCTTGGTTCCAGCGGGGGGGCCACTACAATACACCCAAGAGACCCAGTACTTC.